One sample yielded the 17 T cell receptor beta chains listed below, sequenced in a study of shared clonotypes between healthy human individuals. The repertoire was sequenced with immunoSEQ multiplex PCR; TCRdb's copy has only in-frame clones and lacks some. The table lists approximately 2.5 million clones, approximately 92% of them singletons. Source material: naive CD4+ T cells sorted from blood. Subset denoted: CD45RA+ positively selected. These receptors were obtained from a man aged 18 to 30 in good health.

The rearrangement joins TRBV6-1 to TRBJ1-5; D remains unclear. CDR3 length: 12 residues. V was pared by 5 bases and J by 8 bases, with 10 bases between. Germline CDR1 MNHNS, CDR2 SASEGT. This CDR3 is CASSSPGKPQHF. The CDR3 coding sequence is TGTGCCAGCAGTTCCCCCGGTAAGCCCCAGCATTTT.

The CDR3 is CASSLAGNSPLHF. CDR3 coding DNA: TGTGCCAGCAGCTTAGCGGGAAATTCACCCCTCCACTTT. The V and J genes are TRBV7-8 and TRBJ1-6; D remains ambiguous. The CDR3 contains 13 residues. Germline CDR1 SGHVS, CDR2 FQNEAQ. Trimming pared 0 bases from V and 7 bases from J, leaving 4 bases between. The full variable domain, in which reference TRBV7-8 and TRBJ1-6 provide the parts outside the CDR3, is GAGVSQSPRYKVAKRGQDVALRCDPISGHVSLFWYQQALGQGPEFLTYFQNEAQLDKSGLPSDRFFAERPEGSVSTLKIQRTQQEDSAVYLCASSLAGNSPLHFGNGTRLTVT.

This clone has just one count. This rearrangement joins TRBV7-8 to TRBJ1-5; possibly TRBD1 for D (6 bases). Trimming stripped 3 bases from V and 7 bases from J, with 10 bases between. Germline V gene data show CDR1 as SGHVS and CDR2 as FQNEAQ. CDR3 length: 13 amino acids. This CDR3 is CASSLEGVQPQHF. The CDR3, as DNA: TGTGCCAGCAGCTTGGAGGGGGTCCAGCCCCAGCATTTT.

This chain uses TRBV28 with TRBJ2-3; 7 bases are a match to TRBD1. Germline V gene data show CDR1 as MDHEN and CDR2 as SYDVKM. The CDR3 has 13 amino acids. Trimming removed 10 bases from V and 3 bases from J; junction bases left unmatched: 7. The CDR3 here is CANLDRVTDTQYF. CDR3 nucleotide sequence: TGTGCCAACCTAGACAGGGTAACAGATACGCAGTATTTT.

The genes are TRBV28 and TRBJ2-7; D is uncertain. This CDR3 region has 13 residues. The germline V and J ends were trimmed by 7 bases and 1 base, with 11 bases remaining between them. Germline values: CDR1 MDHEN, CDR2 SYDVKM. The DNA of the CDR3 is TGTGCCAGCACCTGGCAGAATTCCTACGAGCAGTACTTC. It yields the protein CASTWQNSYEQYF.

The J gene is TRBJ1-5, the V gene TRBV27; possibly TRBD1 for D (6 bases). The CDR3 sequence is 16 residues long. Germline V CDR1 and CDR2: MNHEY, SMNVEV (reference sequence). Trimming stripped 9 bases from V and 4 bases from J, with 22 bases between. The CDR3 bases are TGTGCCAGTGGTAAAGGCGCAGGGGCTGGAAATCAGCCCCAGCATTTT. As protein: CASGKGAGAGNQPQHF.

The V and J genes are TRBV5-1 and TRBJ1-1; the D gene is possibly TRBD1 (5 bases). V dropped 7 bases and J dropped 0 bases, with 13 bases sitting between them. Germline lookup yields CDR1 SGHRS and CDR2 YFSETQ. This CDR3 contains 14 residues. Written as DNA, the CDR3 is TGCGCCAGCCGGGGCAGGCCAATGAACACTGAAGCTTTCTTT. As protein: CASRGRPMNTEAFF.

CDR3 sequence (DNA): TGTGCCAGTAGATTGGGCGATAAAAGCCAGCCCCAGCATTTT. Residues: CASRLGDKSQPQHF. This rearrangement joins TRBV19 to TRBJ1-5; no clear D. The length of the CDR3 is 14 residues. V lost 6 bases and J 7 bases, leaving 16 bases between the germline ends. In germline, CDR1 is LNHDA, CDR2 SQIVND (reference sequence).

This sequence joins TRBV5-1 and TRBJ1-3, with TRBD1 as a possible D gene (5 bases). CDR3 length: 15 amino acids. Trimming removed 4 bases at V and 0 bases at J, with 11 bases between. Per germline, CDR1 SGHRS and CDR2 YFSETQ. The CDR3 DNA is TGCGCCAGCAGCGCGGGACCGATCTCTGGAAACACCATATATTTT. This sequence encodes CASSAGPISGNTIYF.

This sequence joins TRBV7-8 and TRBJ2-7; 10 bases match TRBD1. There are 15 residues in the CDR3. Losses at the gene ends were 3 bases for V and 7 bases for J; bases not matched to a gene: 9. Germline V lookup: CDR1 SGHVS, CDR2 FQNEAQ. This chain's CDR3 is CASSFAGTGAGEQYF. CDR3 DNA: TGTGCCAGCAGCTTTGCCGGGACAGGGGCGGGGGAGCAGTACTTC.

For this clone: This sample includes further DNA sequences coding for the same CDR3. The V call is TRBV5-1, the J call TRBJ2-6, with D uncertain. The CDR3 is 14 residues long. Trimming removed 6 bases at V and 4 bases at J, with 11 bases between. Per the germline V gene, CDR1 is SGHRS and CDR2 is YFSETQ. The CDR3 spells CASTPGSGANVLTF. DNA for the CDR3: TGCGCCAGCACCCCAGGATCCGGGGCCAACGTCCTGACTTTC.

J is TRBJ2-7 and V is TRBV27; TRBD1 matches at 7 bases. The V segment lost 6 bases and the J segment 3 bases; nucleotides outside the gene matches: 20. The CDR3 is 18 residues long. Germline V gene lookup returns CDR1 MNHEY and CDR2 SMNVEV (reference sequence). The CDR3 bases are TGTGCCAGCAGCTCATTGGGGTTACGGACAGGTCCTGACTACGAGCAGTACTTC. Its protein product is CASSSLGLRTGPDYEQYF.

CDR3 protein: CASSALADTDTQYF. The CDR3 DNA follows: TGTGCCAGCTCAGCGCTAGCGGACACAGATACGCAGTATTTT. The chain has TRBV18 and TRBJ2-3; 7 positions match TRBD2. After removal of 5 bases from V and 2 bases from J, the junction contained 4 bases not matched to a gene. Germline assignment: CDR1 KGHSH and CDR2 LQKENI. The CDR3 has 14 residues.

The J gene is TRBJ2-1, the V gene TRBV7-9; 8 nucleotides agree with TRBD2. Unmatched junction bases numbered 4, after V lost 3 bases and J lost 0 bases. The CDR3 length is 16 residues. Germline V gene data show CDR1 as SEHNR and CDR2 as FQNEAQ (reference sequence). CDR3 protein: CASSLTGGTSYNEQFF. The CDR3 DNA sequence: TGTGCCAGCAGCTTGACGGGAGGGACCTCCTACAATGAGCAGTTCTTC.

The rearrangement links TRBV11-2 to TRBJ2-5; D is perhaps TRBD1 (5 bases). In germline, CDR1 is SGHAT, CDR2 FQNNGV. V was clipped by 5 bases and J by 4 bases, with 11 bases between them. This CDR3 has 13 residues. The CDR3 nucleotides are TGTGCCAGCAGCCAGGACACTTTAGAGACCCAGTACTTC. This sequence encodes CASSQDTLETQYF.

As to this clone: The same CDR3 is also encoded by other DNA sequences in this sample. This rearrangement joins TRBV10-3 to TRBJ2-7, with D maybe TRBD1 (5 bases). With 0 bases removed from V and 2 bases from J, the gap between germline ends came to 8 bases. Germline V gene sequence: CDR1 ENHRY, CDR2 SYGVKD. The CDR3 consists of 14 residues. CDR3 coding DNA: TGTGCCATCAGTGAGTCTACAGGACCCTACGAGCAGTACTTC. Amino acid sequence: CAISESTGPYEQYF.

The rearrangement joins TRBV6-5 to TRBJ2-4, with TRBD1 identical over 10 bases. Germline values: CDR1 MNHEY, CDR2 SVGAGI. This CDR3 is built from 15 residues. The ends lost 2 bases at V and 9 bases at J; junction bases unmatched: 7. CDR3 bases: TGTGCCAGCAGTTACCAGGGACAGGGGTTTGGCATTCAGTACTTC. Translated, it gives CASSYQGQGFGIQYF.